The following is a TCR beta chain sequence with its context. This CDR3 is 11 amino acids long. V was cut by 1 base and J by 7 bases, with 4 bases left in between. Germline CDR1 is PRHDT and CDR2 is FYEKMQ (reference sequence). The data originate from a study of blood T cell repertoires in COVID-19. Study as a whole: The cDNA or gDNA used as material had been derived from T cells, B-cell-depleted T cells, or PBMCs.

Libraries were prepared by immunoSEQ multiplex PCR; TCRdb keeps only in-frame clonotypes and omits some of them. Of 200,000 to 300,000 clones listed, about 80% were seen once; the top ten hold 1.9%. The sequenced sample was peripheral blood. The chain combines TRBV13 with TRBJ1-2; D not resolved. The source of this sequence is a woman over 75 with acute or convalescent COVID-19. The CDR3 sequence: CASSLVGGYTF. The CDR3 DNA is TGTGCCAGCAGCTTAGTCGGTGGCTACACCTTC.